This entry lists 19 T cell receptor beta chains sequenced from one sample in a study of radiotherapy plus CTLA-4 blockade in lung cancer. The protocol was immunoSEQ multiplex PCR, while the TCRdb copy is restricted to in-frame clones and leaves out a portion. The table includes some 67,000 clones, more than 70% detected once. Here the sequenced sample was peripheral blood, taken from a patient treated with radiotherapy plus ipilimumab. The receptors derive from a human donor with non-small cell lung cancer whose response to radiotherapy plus ipilimumab could not be evaluated. Some clones in this sample may be carry-over from other donors' samples.

This clone was found once. The chain uses TRBV28 and TRBJ1-2; 7 bases map to TRBD1. There are 12 residues in the CDR3. Germline assignment: CDR1 MDHEN and CDR2 SYDVKM. With 6 bases clipped from V and 10 bases from J, the junction kept 8 bases outside the gene matches. The CDR3 coding sequence is TGTGCCAGCAGAGAACAGGGGAACGACTACACCTTC. Translation: CASREQGNDYTF.

This sequence joins TRBV5-1 and TRBJ1-4, with TRBD1 as a possible D gene (6 bases). The CDR3 spans 14 residues. From germline, CDR1 is SGHRS and CDR2 YFSETQ. The ends were cut back, 2 bases at V and 4 bases at J, with 9 bases in the middle. CDR3 sequence (DNA): TGCGCCAGCAGCTTAGGACAGAATAATGAAAAACTGTTTTTT. This encodes CASSLGQNNEKLFF.

The rearrangement uses TRBV2 and TRBJ2-7; weak D call: TRBD2 (5 bases). V lost 6 bases and J lost 5, with 17 bases in between. This CDR3 has 14 amino acids. Looked up from germline, CDR1 is SNHLY and CDR2 is FYNNEI. The CDR3 DNA reads TGTGCCAGCAGACCGGGATACAACATCCACGAGCAGTACTTC. This sequence encodes CASRPGYNIHEQYF.

The genes are TRBV4-2 and TRBJ1-4; 10 bases align to TRBD1. Germline trimming cut 6 bases from V and 5 bases from J; bases unmatched to any gene: 3. CDR3 length equals 14 residues. In germline, CDR1 is LGHNA, CDR2 YNFKEQ. CDR3 protein: CASRQTGGNEKLFF. The CDR3 DNA is TGTGCCAGCAGACAGACAGGGGGCAATGAAAAACTGTTTTTT.

This clone was found a few times. The chain employs TRBV4-2 and TRBJ2-7; weak D call: TRBD1 (7 bases). Trimming stripped 4 bases from V and 0 bases from J, with 13 bases between. This CDR3 is built from 15 residues. The germline gives CDR1 LGHNA, CDR2 YNFKEQ. CDR3: CASSLYRGLSYEQYF. DNA of the CDR3: TGTGCCAGCAGCCTATACAGGGGACTCTCCTACGAGCAGTACTTC.

J is TRBJ2-3 and V is TRBV29-1; D gene unclear. Germline V gives CDR1 SQVTM, CDR2 ANQGSEA. Trimming removed 4 bases from V and 6 bases from J, with 5 bases in between. The CDR3 is made up of 10 amino acids. The CDR3 loop reads CSVVADTQYF. The CDR3 bases are TGCAGCGTTGTCGCGGATACGCAGTATTTT.

The rearrangement uses TRBV7-8 and TRBJ1-3; possible D gene TRBD1, 6 bases. Germline assignment: CDR1 SGHVS and CDR2 FQNEAQ. This CDR3 is built from 16 residues. V was pared by 5 bases and J by 2 bases, with 16 bases between. The CDR3 sequence is CASSPFGRGTGNTIYF. CDR3 sequence (DNA): TGTGCCAGCAGCCCCTTTGGGAGGGGGACTGGAAACACCATATATTTT.

V usage is TRBV15 and J usage is TRBJ1-2; D call uncertain. Germline-derived CDR1 and CDR2 are LNHNV and YYDKDF (reference sequence). The CDR3 runs 15 residues. The V end lost 0 bases, the J end lost 4 bases, and 12 bases lay between the germline ends. As DNA, the CDR3 is TGTGCCACCAGCAGAGATGGGTCGGGGATCTATGGCTACACCTTC. As protein: CATSRDGSGIYGYTF.

The chain couples TRBV10-3 to TRBJ1-2; no clear D. The CDR3 covers 14 residues. Germline V gene data show CDR1 as ENHRY and CDR2 as SYGVKD. Trimming left V 1 base short and J 0 bases short, with 6 bases between. The CDR3 here is CAISELQANYGYTF. The CDR3 DNA reads TGTGCCATCAGTGAGTTACAAGCTAACTATGGCTACACCTTC.

V gene TRBV27 combines with J gene TRBJ2-7; TRBD1 is a possible D gene (5 bases). CDR3 length: 14 amino acids. V dropped 6 bases and J dropped 7 bases, with 19 bases sitting between them. Germline V CDR1 and CDR2: MNHEY, SMNVEV (reference sequence). The CDR3 DNA follows: TGTGCCAGCAGCCTGACAGACGCAGTGGGGGAGCAGTACTTC. Its protein is CASSLTDAVGEQYF.

The V and J genes are TRBV6-1 and TRBJ2-7; a possible D gene is TRBD2 (5 bases). CDR3 size: 12 residues. Trimming removed 4 bases from V and 4 bases from J, with 8 bases in between. CDR1 is MNHNS and CDR2 is SASEGT in the germline V gene. This CDR3 is CASSGTLYEQYF. DNA of the CDR3: TGTGCCAGCAGTGGGACTCTGTACGAGCAGTACTTC.

This chain uses TRBV5-1 with TRBJ1-1, with TRBD1 matching 8 bases. The CDR3 is 16 residues long. CDR1 is SGHRS and CDR2 is YFSETQ in the germline V gene. Trimming at V came to 0 bases and at J to 4 bases, leaving 8 bases not matched to a gene. CDR3 protein: CASSLAPQGASTEAFF. DNA of the CDR3: TGCGCCAGCAGCTTGGCCCCTCAGGGGGCGAGCACTGAAGCTTTCTTT.

V gene TRBV28 combines with J gene TRBJ2-6; D is undetermined. The germline CDR1 and CDR2 sequences are MDHEN and SYDVKM. The CDR3 sequence is 14 residues long. V dropped 5 bases and J dropped 0 bases, with 5 bases sitting between them. CDR3 residues: CASSPSSGANVLTF. Written as DNA, the CDR3 is TGTGCCAGCAGTCCCAGCTCTGGGGCCAACGTCCTGACTTTC.

V is TRBV7-2 and J is TRBJ2-1, with 11 bases aligning to TRBD2. The CDR3 is made up of 18 amino acids. Germline V gene lookup returns CDR1 SGHTA and CDR2 FQGNSA. Trimming cost V 1 base and J 5 bases; bases outside gene matches: 10. This CDR3 is CASSLDQPSGGTNNEQFF. The CDR3 DNA reads as TGTGCCAGCAGCTTAGACCAGCCTAGCGGGGGGACCAACAATGAGCAGTTCTTC.

This clone appeared once. The V gene is TRBV27, the J gene TRBJ1-6; the match to TRBD1 covers 7 bases. With V trimmed by 0 bases and J by 8 bases, 4 bases remained unmatched. The CDR3 consists of 15 residues. CDR1 is MNHEY and CDR2 is SMNVEV in the germline V gene (reference sequence). In nucleotides, the CDR3 is TGTGCCAGCAGTTTATCAACAGGGGAAGATTCACCCCTCCACTTT. Residues: CASSLSTGEDSPLHF.

This clone was observed a few times. This sequence joins TRBV28 and TRBJ2-5, with 10 bases lining up with TRBD1. V lost 4 bases and J lost 5; bases outside the gene matches: 10. CDR3 length: 16 residues. Germline V CDR1 and CDR2: MDHEN, SYDVKM. CDR3 nucleotides: TGTGCCAGCAGTTCTCCTCGGACAGGGGGGAGGGAGACCCAGTACTTC. Translation: CASSSPRTGGRETQYF.

The chain carries TRBV5-1 and TRBJ1-1; tentative D call: TRBD1 (5 bases). Germline V gene lookup returns CDR1 SGHRS and CDR2 YFSETQ. This CDR3 contains 15 residues. Trimming cost V 0 bases and J 1 base, with 10 bases left between them. The CDR3 reads CASSLGGTKNTEAFF. The CDR3 region has the DNA TGCGCCAGCAGCTTGGGAGGGACTAAGAACACTGAAGCTTTCTTT.

This clone came up a few times. The chain carries TRBV7-2 and TRBJ1-2; 8 bases are a match to TRBD1. CDR1 SGHTA and CDR2 FQGNSA come from the germline V gene. The CDR3 is made up of 15 amino acids. After removal of 5 bases from V and 8 bases from J, the junction contained 13 bases not matched to a gene. This chain's CDR3 is CASSQGAEGGRGYTF. The CDR3 nucleotides read TGTGCCAGCAGCCAGGGGGCCGAAGGGGGGAGGGGCTACACCTTC.

The J gene is TRBJ2-7, the V gene TRBV5-1, with 8 bases lining up with TRBD1. With 1 base clipped from V and 5 bases from J, the junction kept 5 bases outside the gene matches. Germline lookup yields CDR1 SGHRS and CDR2 YFSETQ. The CDR3 spans 14 residues. CDR3 DNA sequence: TGCGCCAGCAGCTTGACAGGGGGGTATGACGAGCAGTACTTC. Its protein is CASSLTGGYDEQYF.